One sample yielded the 23 T cell receptor beta chains listed below, sequenced in a study of human T cells and chemical hapten exposure. TCRdb passed the RACE reads through MiXCR, listing each CDR3 protein once. The table has around 70,000 distinct CDR3 sequences, roughly 10% seen once; the top ten hold roughly 1.3%. Time point indicated: patch test 3, about 24 weeks after DPC sensitization. Stated treatment: therapeutic diphenylcyclopropenone sensitization with weekly scalp DPC. The specimen comprised whole blood, sampled in connection with sensitization to the hapten diphenylcyclopropenone (DPC). These receptors were obtained from a woman between 45 and 65 years old with alopecia areata. Some clones in this sample may be carry-over from other donors' samples.

V is TRBV28 and J is TRBJ1-1, with 7 bases matching TRBD1. Germline V CDR1 and CDR2: MDHEN, SYDVKM. The CDR3 totals 15 residues. The junction had 3 bases not matched to a gene; V was cut back by 2 bases and J by 0 bases. For the CDR3, the DNA is TGTGCCAGCAGTTTAGGGACAGACATGAACACTGAAGCTTTCTTT. It encodes CASSLGTDMNTEAFF.

This clonotype was observed a handful of times. CDR3 amino acids: CASSFFSDTQYF. CDR3 coding DNA: TGTGCCAGCAGCTTTTTCTCAGATACGCAGTATTTT. The chain carries TRBV5-4 and TRBJ2-3; no reliable D call. This CDR3 is built from 12 residues. Trimming removed 2 bases from V and 4 bases from J, with 5 bases in between. The germline CDR1 and CDR2 sequences are SGHNT and YYREEE (reference sequence).

This clonotype was counted many times. The V and J genes are TRBV12-3 or TRBV12-4 and TRBJ1-2; D is ambiguous. CDR3 length equals 13 residues. The V end lost 6 bases, the J end lost 7 bases, and 15 bases lay between the germline ends. The CDR3 protein is CASRLMEVGGYTF. DNA for the CDR3: TGTGCCAGCAGGTTGATGGAAGTAGGTGGCTACACCTTC.

The V gene is TRBV11-1, the J gene TRBJ2-7, with 12 bases fitting TRBD2. V shed 5 bases and J 4 bases; nucleotides not matched to a gene: 6. Germline V CDR1 and CDR2: SGHAT, FQDESV (reference sequence). The CDR3 runs to 15 residues. The CDR3 DNA reads TGTGCCAGCAGCCCCGGACTAGCGGGGTTGTACGAGCAGTACTTC. It translates to CASSPGLAGLYEQYF.

This clonotype has at least ten counts. The genes are TRBV24-1 and TRBJ2-5, with D unresolved. The CDR3 totals 13 residues. Germline values: CDR1 KGHDR, CDR2 SFDVKD. V was shortened by 7 bases and J by 1 base, with 9 bases between the two germline ends. DNA for the CDR3: TGTGCCACCAGAGGCGCGGTCCAAGAGACCCAGTACTTC. It codes for CATRGAVQETQYF.

The chain is built from TRBV20-1 and TRBJ2-5, with a weak D call TRBD2 (6 bases). The CDR3 contains 13 residues. V gave up 8 bases and J gave up 6 bases, with 19 bases separating them. In germline, CDR1 is DFQATT, CDR2 SNEGSKA (reference sequence). The CDR3 protein is CSRPEAGTKTQYF. CDR3 DNA: TGCAGTCGGCCCGAAGCGGGTACGAAGACCCAGTACTTC.

The V call is TRBV5-1, the J call TRBJ1-1; D unresolved. With 2 bases removed from V and 4 bases from J, the gap between germline ends came to 12 bases. Germline lookup yields CDR1 SGHRS and CDR2 YFSETQ. There are 14 residues in the CDR3. CDR3 DNA sequence: TGCGCCAGCAGCTTTGTAAGGGATAGCACTGAAGCTTTCTTT. This encodes CASSFVRDSTEAFF.

This clonotype was detected a few times. The rearrangement joins TRBV20-1 to TRBJ1-5; 7 positions agree with TRBD1. Germline CDR1 DFQATT, CDR2 SNEGSKA (reference sequence). V shed 2 bases, J shed 7 bases, and the junction held 8 bases outside the gene matches. The CDR3 runs 14 residues. The CDR3 protein is CSARKTGSGQPQHF. The CDR3 bases are TGCAGTGCTAGAAAGACAGGGTCAGGGCAGCCCCAGCATTTT.

The chain recombines TRBV28 with TRBJ2-3; the match to TRBD2 covers 10 bases. V was pared by 4 bases and J by 5 bases, with 12 bases of the junction left unmatched. The CDR3 has 17 residues. Germline CDR1 reads MDHEN; CDR2 reads SYDVKM. DNA for the CDR3: TGTGCCAGCAGTTCCCCATCTCTAGCGGGAGCATTAGATACGCAGTATTTT. Translation gives CASSSPSLAGALDTQYF.

V is TRBV5-1 and J is TRBJ2-1; D is unresolved. This CDR3 contains 15 residues. The V end lost 4 bases, the J end lost 0 bases, and 11 bases lay between the germline ends. Germline V lookup: CDR1 SGHRS, CDR2 YFSETQ. The CDR3: CASSPALTSYNEQFF. CDR3 nucleotide sequence: TGCGCCAGCAGCCCCGCCCTGACCTCCTACAATGAGCAGTTCTTC.

V is TRBV18 and J is TRBJ2-5; the D gene is possibly TRBD1 (5 bases). V was pared by 3 bases and J by 4 bases, with 9 bases between. Germline loops: CDR1 KGHSH, CDR2 LQKENI. The CDR3 spans 13 residues. CDR3 amino acids: CASSPGHGETQYF. The CDR3 DNA sequence: TGTGCCAGCTCACCCGGACACGGAGAGACCCAGTACTTC.

This clonotype was picked up a small number of times. This chain links TRBV7-2 with TRBJ1-1, with D unclear. This CDR3 contains 13 residues. Trimming cost V 0 bases and J 5 bases, with 7 bases left between them. From germline, CDR1 is SGHTA and CDR2 FQGNSA. This CDR3 is CASSLARETEAFF. DNA of the CDR3: TGTGCCAGCAGCTTAGCTCGGGAGACTGAAGCTTTCTTT.

The gene calls are TRBV7-2 and TRBJ1-6, with TRBD1 matching 7 bases. Germline CDR1 reads SGHTA; CDR2 reads FQGNSA. The CDR3 has 16 amino acids. V was pared by 5 bases and J by 9 bases, with 13 bases of the junction left unmatched. CDR3 in amino acids: CASSAMTGNRRSPLHF. DNA of the CDR3: TGTGCCAGCAGCGCAATGACAGGGAATCGACGTTCACCCCTCCACTTT.

The V call is TRBV19, the J call TRBJ2-1, with D perhaps matching TRBD1 (6 bases). CDR1 is LNHDA, CDR2 SQIVND, per germline (reference sequence). V was pared by 3 bases and J by 5 bases, with 14 bases between. The CDR3 extends over 15 amino acids. The CDR3 sequence is CASSIRQGNDNEQFF. The CDR3 DNA sequence: TGTGCCAGTAGTATCCGGCAGGGGAACGACAATGAGCAGTTCTTC.

The table lists this clonotype with a few counts. The rearrangement joins TRBV11-1 to TRBJ2-7, with 7 bases fitting TRBD1. This CDR3 is built from 13 residues. Germline CDR1 is SGHAT and CDR2 is FQDESV (reference sequence). Trimming removed 5 bases from V and 1 base from J; junction bases left unmatched: 2. This chain's CDR3 is CASSPGQSYEQYF. The CDR3 region has the DNA TGTGCCAGCAGCCCGGGACAGTCCTACGAGCAGTACTTC.

This clonotype came up many times. A junction end diverges from the germline sequence, so it may reflect a read error. The J gene is TRBJ2-3, the V gene TRBV6-2 or TRBV6-3; tentative D call: TRBD2 (5 bases). The CDR3 length is 14 residues. Germline V gene sequence: CDR1 MNHEY, CDR2 SVGEGT. The CDR3 region has the DNA TGCGCCCTAGATGAGGGATTGTTCACAGATACGCAGTATTTT. As protein: CALDEGLFTDTQYF.

This clonotype has at least ten counts. The CDR3 protein is CASSSTGVYPLYEQYF. The DNA for the CDR3 is TGTGCCAGCAGTTCCACAGGGGTCTATCCTCTTTACGAGCAGTACTTC. The genes are TRBV12-3 or TRBV12-4 and TRBJ2-7, with 7 bases fitting TRBD1. After removal of 4 bases from V and 4 bases from J, the junction contained 13 bases not matched to a gene. CDR3 length equals 16 residues.

This clonotype was seen repeatedly, ten times or more. V usage is TRBV11-2 and J usage is TRBJ2-7; TRBD1 might be the D (6 bases). This CDR3 contains 19 residues. Germline V CDR1 and CDR2: SGHAT, FQNNGV. V was shortened by 3 bases and J by 0 bases, with 24 bases between the two germline ends. The CDR3 DNA is TGTGCCAGCAGCTTGAACTACTTGAGCCTCCGGGACAACTCCTACGAGCAGTACTTC. Encoded protein: CASSLNYLSLRDNSYEQYF.

For the CDR3, the DNA is TGTGCCAGCAGTAAGACAGGGATGGGGAGAAATACGCAGTATTTT. This translates into CASSKTGMGRNTQYF. This rearrangement joins TRBV2 to TRBJ2-3; 7 nucleotides line up with TRBD1. Germline assignment: CDR1 SNHLY and CDR2 FYNNEI. V gave up 5 bases and J gave up 7 bases; unmatched junction bases: 12. The CDR3 is made up of 15 amino acids.

This clonotype was seen only a few times. The chain joins TRBV7-6 to TRBJ2-3; the match to TRBD2 covers 8 bases. V trimming: 2 bases; J trimming: 2 bases; junction bases outside the gene matches: 3. Germline V gene sequence: CDR1 SGHVS, CDR2 FNYEAQ. CDR3 size: 15 residues. The CDR3 region is CASSLTSGNTDTQYF. In DNA, the CDR3 is TGTGCCAGCAGCTTAACTAGCGGCAACACAGATACGCAGTATTTT.

The V and J genes are TRBV28 and TRBJ2-3; D uncertain. The CDR3 is 11 amino acids. The V and J ends lost 8 bases and 2 bases respectively, with 5 bases between them. Germline CDR1 and CDR2: MDHEN and SYDVKM. CDR3 loop: CASLITDTQYF. The CDR3, as DNA: TGTGCCAGCTTGATCACAGATACGCAGTATTTT.

This clonotype occurred many times. The chain recombines TRBV10-2 with TRBJ1-1, with D maybe TRBD1 (5 bases). Germline loops: CDR1 WSHSY, CDR2 SAAADI. The CDR3 is 12 residues long. The V end was cut by 6 bases, the J end by 8 bases, with 13 bases between. The CDR3 DNA follows: TGCGCCAGCAGGGACACTATTCTAGAAGCTTTCTTT. It is translated as CASRDTILEAFF.

The genes are TRBV7-2 and TRBJ2-3, with a weak D call TRBD2 (6 bases). This CDR3 is built from 13 residues. V dropped 6 bases and J dropped 4 bases, with 11 bases sitting between them. Germline V CDR1 and CDR2: SGHTA, FQGNSA. CDR3 residues: CASSLAGPDTQYF. The CDR3 bases are TGTGCCAGCAGTCTCGCGGGACCAGATACGCAGTATTTT.